This T cell receptor (beta chain) was captured in a study of naive CD8 T cells in extremely preterm neonates (TCRdb year 2017). Concerning the study at large: Sorted naive CD8+ T cells from four age groups (extremely preterm neonates, term neonates, young children and adults) were used in the study to compare TCRbeta CDR3 repertoires.

What the study reported, not specific to this receptor: As limitations, the authors pointed to a small sample size and variable productive template counts among preterm samples. To track T cell development within individuals, the authors urged prospective longitudinal studies of preterm and term neonates. Preterm neonates had significantly lower iChao1 richness than all other age groups (p < 0.05) and an even clone distribution, indicating a less rich repertoire. Compared with the older groups, preterm CDR3s were shorter and closer to germline, carrying fewer N additions and showing less junctional trimming. The proportion of shared CDR3 nucleotide sequences was higher in preterm neonates (approximately 2.5%) than in term neonates (roughly 0.4%), young children (about 0.03%) and adults (approximately 0.01%).

A few extremely preterm deliveries, at about 23-27 weeks of gestation, provided the preterm samples. Exclusion from the study was applied to pregnancies with fetal demise, active maternal HSV infection or known maternal HIV infection. A FACSAria III cell sorter was used to sort live, Annexin V-negative naive CD8+ T cells (CD3+CD8+CD45RA+CCR7+). Each sample yielded roughly 17,000 to 110,000 sorted naive CD8+ T cells. Preassembled standardized sampling kits were used to collect mixed venous-arterial cord blood. Cord blood stayed at room temperature and was processed within 4 hours after collection. Mononuclear cells were isolated from diluted blood by Ficoll-Paque density gradient centrifugation. Mononuclear cells were cryopreserved in about 10% DMSO with about 90% FBS and stored long term at -150°C before sorting. After thawing, the cells were stained with Annexin V and with antibodies against CD3, CD8, CCR7 and CD45RA. Genomic DNA was extracted from snap-frozen sorted cell pellets with the DNeasy Blood and Tissue Kit.

A two-step, bias-controlled multiplex PCR was used to amplify TCRbeta CDR3 regions from genomic DNA. Primers specific for every TRBV and TRBJ gene segment were used in the multiplex PCR. TCRbeta repertoire data were generated with the immunoSEQ Assay. As for how the authors treated the data: To merge closely related sequences, reads went through filtering and clustering using a relative-frequency ratio and a modified nearest-neighbor algorithm. V, D and J gene assignments for CDR3 sequences followed IMGT annotation. Template counts were normalized for PCR amplification bias and quantified against synthetic TCR CDR3 analog sequences. Analyses were restricted to unique productive sequences, meaning in-frame CDR3 sequences without stop codons. The immunoSEQ Analyzer software was used to calculate clonality, defined as 1 minus Pielou's evenness, and iChao1 richness. JMP was used for statistical testing, with Student's t-test or a non-parametric test applied depending on Shapiro-Wilk normality results. Here the immuneACCESS table is served through TCRdb, limited to in-frame sequences with V and J called. Missing clones are a known gap in these copies; in checked studies unresolved V genes cover under half, and the rest lacks a known reason. V and J calls and clone size are those listed in that table; D and trimming were worked out from the DNA. The sample table contains around 25,000 clones; only one count was recorded for 88% of them. The ten largest clones take up approximately 0.84% of the sample.

Turning to this clone: Its antigen specificity is not known. Per-base qualities were not stored, and no clone one base away is much larger.

From a lookup of the germline V gene, CDR1 and CDR2 are SGHTA and FQGTGA. The CDR3 contains 13 residues, cysteine and phenylalanine counted. Here the CDR3 DNA is all that survives: 39 bases in frame from base 1. V gives up 4 bases and J gives up 3 bases, and the segment between their germline ends measures 10 bases. What was sequenced was naive CD8+ T cells from cord blood. The chain couples TRBV7-3 to TRBJ2-7; a tentative D call is TRBD2 (5 bases match). The source of this sequence is a boy who was born preterm. The base sequence is TGTGCCAGCAGCTCCGAACTAGGCTACGAGCAGTACTTC. It encodes CASSSELGYEQYF.